These 27 T cell receptor beta chains share one sample of origin, sequenced in a study of regulatory and conventional T cells in RAG deficiency. Only in-frame clones appear in the TCRdb table, and some are missing; sequencing was by immunoSEQ multiplex PCR. The table lists under 35,000 clones, 85% to 90% of them singletons. These same records also appear under a second study, on regulatory T cells. That study adds: The PCR used 52 TRBV and 13 TRBJ primers.

The sequencing input was CD8+ T cells sorted from blood. These receptors all stem from a human donor in good health.

The sample holds a few counts of this clone. This rearrangement joins TRBV7-3 to TRBJ2-5, with 11 positions matching TRBD2. Germline V lookup: CDR1 SGHTA, CDR2 FQGTGA. The CDR3 loop spans 14 amino acids. After removal of 5 bases from V and 5 bases from J, the junction contained 4 bases not matched to a gene. CDR3 sequence reads: CASSVAGGAETQYF. For the CDR3, the DNA is TGTGCCAGCAGCGTAGCGGGGGGGGCCGAGACCCAGTACTTC.

CDR3 sequence (DNA): TGTGCCAGCAGTGGGACAGGTGAAAAACTGTTTTTT. Amino acid sequence: CASSGTGEKLFF. V and J are TRBV6-5 and TRBJ1-4; 8 bases align to TRBD1. The V gene's germline CDR1 is MNHEY and CDR2 SVGAGI. The CDR3 is 12 amino acids. Trimming at V came to 5 bases and at J to 7 bases, leaving 0 bases not matched to a gene.

The chain carries TRBV5-4 and TRBJ2-2; D assignment may be TRBD1 or TRBD2 (5 bases each). Trimming took off 1 base at V and 7 bases at J, with 11 bases between the two ends. Germline lookup yields CDR1 SGHNT and CDR2 YYREEE (reference sequence). This CDR3 region has 14 residues. CDR3 loop: CASSLIGAGGELFF. The DNA of the CDR3 is TGTGCCAGCAGCTTGATCGGGGCTGGCGGGGAGCTGTTTTTT.

The rearrangement links TRBV5-4 to TRBJ1-4; 8 nucleotides line up with TRBD1. Germline V gives CDR1 SGHNT, CDR2 YYREEE (reference sequence). The CDR3 length is 15 residues. The junction had 5 bases not matched to a gene; V was cut back by 0 bases and J by 7 bases. CDR3 amino acids: CASSLGQGASEKLFF. The CDR3 nucleotides read TGTGCCAGCAGCTTGGGGCAGGGGGCCTCTGAAAAACTGTTTTTT. The variable domain in full, with the rest retrieved from reference TRBV5-4 and TRBJ1-4, is ETGVTQSPTHLIKTRGQQVTLRCSSQSGHNTVSWYQQALGQGPQFIFQYYREEENGRGNFPPRFSGLQFPNYSSELNVNALELDDSALYLCASSLGQGASEKLFFGSGTQLSVL.

The chain carries TRBV5-5 and TRBJ2-1, with D tentatively TRBD2 (7 bases). The CDR3 sequence is 16 residues long. Deletions cut 2 bases from V and 5 bases from J, with 17 bases between. Germline CDR1 and CDR2: SGHKS and YYEKEE (reference sequence). The CDR3 is CASSFWGGAGDNEQFF. The CDR3 coding sequence is TGTGCCAGCAGCTTTTGGGGAGGGGCAGGGGACAATGAGCAGTTCTTC.

This chain connects TRBV5-4 to TRBJ2-1; tentative D call: TRBD2 (6 bases). The V gene's germline CDR1 is SGHNT and CDR2 YYREEE (reference sequence). The CDR3 is made up of 12 amino acids. V lost 5 bases to trimming and J lost 6 bases, with 9 bases between them. The CDR3 DNA is TGTGCCAGCAGGTATAGCGGCAATGAGCAGTTCTTC. Translated: CASRYSGNEQFF.

This chain uses TRBV29-1 with TRBJ2-2; D is undetermined. The CDR3 runs to 13 residues. The V end lost 7 bases, the J end lost 0 bases, and 9 bases lay between the germline ends. Germline values: CDR1 SQVTM, CDR2 ANQGSEA. The DNA for the CDR3 is TGCAGCGCGTCACCATCGAACACCGGGGAGCTGTTTTTT. Translating gives CSASPSNTGELFF.

This rearrangement joins TRBV11-2 to TRBJ1-1; TRBD1 aligns across 7 bases. Trimming at V came to 3 bases and at J to 1 base, leaving 11 bases not matched to a gene. The length of the CDR3 is 17 residues. CDR1 and CDR2 (germline): SGHAT, FQNNGV. The CDR3 DNA reads as TGTGCCAGCAGCTTTAATGTGCAGGGGGGGAAGAACACTGAAGCTTTCTTT. Protein: CASSFNVQGGKNTEAFF.

The V call is TRBV28, the J call TRBJ2-3; TRBD1 matches at 7 bases. The CDR3 has 14 residues. The junction had 4 bases not matched to a gene; V was cut back by 5 bases and J by 2 bases. Germline lookup yields CDR1 MDHEN and CDR2 SYDVKM. CDR3: CASSRQGPTDTQYF. The CDR3 DNA follows: TGTGCCAGCAGTCGACAGGGCCCCACAGATACGCAGTATTTT.

This chain connects TRBV19 to TRBJ1-1; D call uncertain. This CDR3 comprises 15 residues. In germline, CDR1 is LNHDA, CDR2 SQIVND (reference sequence). V lost 7 bases and J 4 bases, leaving 19 bases between the germline ends. The CDR3 DNA is TGTGCCAGTACCCCTATGGGTTTTCGGGGCACTGAAGCTTTCTTT. Its protein product is CASTPMGFRGTEAFF.

Note on this clone: Other DNA sequences within the sample encode an identical CDR3. The rearrangement joins TRBV6-1 to TRBJ1-5, with D tentatively TRBD1 (5 bases). Germline-derived CDR1 and CDR2 are MNHNS and SASEGT. The CDR3 loop spans 14 amino acids. V was clipped by 8 bases and J by 3 bases, with 14 bases between them. Written as DNA, the CDR3 is TGTGCCAGCTTTTTTGGGGGGACCAATCAGCCCCAGCATTTT. As protein: CASFFGGTNQPQHF.

The V and J genes are TRBV15 and TRBJ2-5; D not certain. V lost 0 bases, J lost 2 bases, and 7 bases lay in between. CDR1 is LNHNV, CDR2 YYDKDF, per germline (reference sequence). This CDR3 contains 14 residues. CDR3 sequence reads: CATSRDADQETQYF. CDR3 DNA: TGTGCCACCAGCAGAGACGCGGATCAAGAGACCCAGTACTTC.

The chain couples TRBV6-6 to TRBJ1-5; unclear D gene. This CDR3 region has 15 residues. Trimming pared 5 bases from V and 0 bases from J, leaving 11 bases between. The V gene's germline CDR1 is MNHNY and CDR2 SVGAGI (reference sequence). The CDR3 loop is CASSLDGYSNQPQHF. The CDR3 nucleotides are TGTGCCAGCAGTCTGGACGGATATAGCAATCAGCCCCAGCATTTT.

The table lists this clone with a count of one. The J gene is TRBJ2-3, the V gene TRBV14; D call uncertain. V was pared by 1 base and J by 5 bases, with 16 bases between. CDR1 is SGHDN and CDR2 is FVKESK in the germline V gene. The CDR3 length is 16 residues. The CDR3 loop reads CASSQAYAGFGDTQYF. The CDR3 DNA reads TGTGCCAGCAGCCAAGCCTATGCCGGTTTCGGAGATACGCAGTATTTT. The full variable domain, rest sourced from reference TRBV14 and TRBJ2-3, is EAGVTQFPSHSVIEKGQTVTLRCDPISGHDNLYWYRRVMGKEIKFLLHFVKESKQDESGMPNNRFLAERTGGTYSTLKVQPAELEDSGVYFCASSQAYAGFGDTQYFGPGTRLTVL.

The genes are TRBV2 and TRBJ1-4; D is undetermined. From germline, CDR1 is SNHLY and CDR2 FYNNEI. V was pared by 3 bases and J by 8 bases, with 16 bases between. The CDR3 runs to 15 residues. This CDR3 reads CASSEVAGPMEKLFF. The CDR3 DNA follows: TGTGCCAGCAGTGAGGTCGCGGGCCCTATGGAAAAACTGTTTTTT. Supplemented by reference TRBV2 and TRBJ1-4, the full variable domain reads EPEVTQTPSHQVTQMGQEVILRCVPISNHLYFYWYRQILGQKVEFLVSFYNNEISEKSEIFDDQFSVERPDGSNFTLKIRSTKLEDSAMYFCASSEVAGPMEKLFFGSGTQLSVL.

The V and J genes are TRBV6-6 and TRBJ1-2; 7 positions agree with TRBD1. CDR3 length: 15 amino acids. The V gene's germline CDR1 is MNHNY and CDR2 SVGAGI (reference sequence). V gave up 5 bases and J gave up 4 bases; unmatched junction bases: 10. Here the CDR3 DNA reads TGTGCCAGCAGTCTCAAAACAGGGGATATCTATGGCTACACCTTC. Its translation: CASSLKTGDIYGYTF.

The V call is TRBV13, the J call TRBJ1-2; a possible D gene is TRBD1 (6 bases). Trimming shortened V by 4 bases and J by 5 bases, and 14 bases separated the two germline ends. Germline V CDR1 and CDR2: PRHDT, FYEKMQ (reference sequence). This CDR3 has 14 amino acids. CDR3 protein: CASSSTRGSYGYTF. The CDR3 region has the DNA TGTGCCAGCAGCTCTACCAGGGGCAGTTATGGCTACACCTTC.

The V and J genes are TRBV9 and TRBJ1-4; 10 bases align to TRBD1. The V segment lost 4 bases and the J segment 5 bases; nucleotides outside the gene matches: 5. Germline V lookup: CDR1 SGDLS, CDR2 YYNGEE. The CDR3 is made up of 15 amino acids. The CDR3 DNA follows: TGTGCCAGCAGCACAAGGACAGGGGGGAATGAAAAACTGTTTTTT. Its protein product is CASSTRTGGNEKLFF.

The CDR3 sequence: CASYPGSNEQFF. CDR3 DNA: TGTGCCAGCTATCCGGGGTCGAATGAGCAGTTCTTC. J is TRBJ2-1 and V is TRBV18, with a tentative D call TRBD2 (5 bases). With 7 bases removed from V and 7 bases from J, the gap between germline ends came to 11 bases. This CDR3 has 12 amino acids. Germline CDR1 KGHSH, CDR2 LQKENI.

The chain combines TRBV5-4 with TRBJ2-7; unclear D gene. The CDR3 length is 12 residues. CDR1 SGHNT and CDR2 YYREEE come from the germline V gene (reference sequence). V shed 2 bases and J shed 3 bases, with 6 bases lying between them. CDR3 protein: CASSFEGYEQYF. The CDR3 bases are TGTGCCAGCAGCTTTGAAGGCTACGAGCAGTACTTC.

Here the CDR3 DNA reads TGTGCCAGCAGCTTACAGGGTACTCAGCCCCAGCATTTT. It codes for CASSLQGTQPQHF. The rearrangement joins TRBV13 to TRBJ1-5, with D perhaps matching TRBD1 (5 bases). Trimming removed 2 bases from V and 6 bases from J, with 8 bases in between. The CDR3 extends over 13 amino acids. Germline V gene data show CDR1 as PRHDT and CDR2 as FYEKMQ (reference sequence).

This clone was seen once. V usage is TRBV19 and J usage is TRBJ2-1; D gene unclear. Germline CDR1 reads LNHDA; CDR2 reads SQIVND (reference sequence). The CDR3 totals 13 residues. The DNA for the CDR3 is TGTGCTGGACCTGCTTCCTCCTACAATGAGCAGTTCTTC. The encoded protein is CAGPASSYNEQFF.

There are a few counts of this clone. The gene calls are TRBV14 and TRBJ1-3; D is possibly TRBD1 (5 bases). The CDR3 loop spans 15 amino acids. With 6 bases removed from V and 0 bases from J, the gap between germline ends came to 12 bases. CDR1 is SGHDN and CDR2 is FVKESK in the germline V gene. The CDR3 DNA follows: TGTGCCAGCAGTAAAGGGGCGAGCTCTGGAAACACCATATATTTT. Protein product: CASSKGASSGNTIYF.

The V and J genes are TRBV5-6 and TRBJ2-6; D is possibly TRBD2 (5 bases). Between the trimmed V and J ends, which lost 2 bases and 1 base, there was a span of 16 bases. The CDR3 is 18 residues long. Germline V lookup: CDR1 SGHDT, CDR2 YYEEEE. CDR3: CASSLTGYGLSGANVLTF. The CDR3 bases are TGTGCCAGCAGCTTAACGGGGTACGGTCTATCTGGGGCCAACGTCCTGACTTTC.

This chain links TRBV12-5 with TRBJ2-3; TRBD2 agrees at 8 bases. The CDR3 is 17 residues long. Germline V gives CDR1 LGHNT, CDR2 FRNRAP. V lost 1 base to trimming and J lost 2 bases; unmatched junction nucleotides: 8. This chain's CDR3 is CASGLGTAGALTDTQYF. The CDR3, as DNA: TGTGCTAGTGGTTTGGGTACAGCGGGGGCCCTCACAGATACGCAGTATTTT.

There are a few counts of this clone. V and J are TRBV28 and TRBJ2-7; D gene uncertain. Trimming took 3 bases from V and 1 from J, leaving 13 bases between them. This CDR3 has 15 residues. The germline CDR1 and CDR2 sequences are MDHEN and SYDVKM. CDR3 in DNA: TGTGCCAGCAGTTTCTTAGACAAATCTTCCTACGAGCAGTACTTC. This encodes CASSFLDKSSYEQYF.

The V gene is TRBV7-8, the J gene TRBJ1-1, with D unresolved. This CDR3 comprises 18 residues. V was shortened by 2 bases and J by 5 bases, with 24 bases between the two germline ends. The germline gives CDR1 SGHVS, CDR2 FQNEAQ. Written as DNA, the CDR3 is TGTGCCAGCAGCTTATTGGGCAACGGGCATAAGGTTCTTACTGAAGCTTTCTTT. Translating gives CASSLLGNGHKVLTEAFF.